The 17 T cell receptor beta chains below all came from one sample that was sequenced in a study of blood T cell repertoires in COVID-19 (dated by TCRdb to 2019 to 2021). The library was built by means of the immunoSEQ multiplex PCR assay. In its TCRdb copy, this immuneACCESS table keeps in-frame sequences only and misses some clones. Where compared with another copy, unresolved V genes explain less than half of these, and the others have no known cause. Present in this sample are about 100,000 clones, approximately 89% of which were seen just once. The top ten constitute approximately 2% of the sample. Sequenced input: peripheral blood. The receptors stem from a man aged 45-60 years with active COVID-19.

J is TRBJ1-4 and V is TRBV28; 11 nucleotides line up with TRBD1. CDR3 length: 15 amino acids. Germline V gene data show CDR1 as MDHEN and CDR2 as SYDVKM. V lost 2 bases, J lost 7 bases, and 3 bases stayed unmatched. CDR3 in DNA: TGTGCCAGCAGTTTACTGGGGACAGGGGGTGAAAAACTGTTTTTT. Protein product: CASSLLGTGGEKLFF.

This sequence joins TRBV5-1 and TRBJ2-1; D is perhaps TRBD1 (5 bases). The CDR3 sequence is 12 residues long. V was shortened by 5 bases and J by 8 bases, with 11 bases between the two germline ends. CDR1 SGHRS and CDR2 YFSETQ come from the germline V gene. The CDR3 nucleotides are TGCGCCAGCAGACCAACCAGGGATGAGCAGTTCTTC. It specifies CASRPTRDEQFF.

The V gene is TRBV9, the J gene TRBJ2-7; no reliable D call. This CDR3 spans 17 amino acids. The V gene lost 3 bases and the J gene lost 2 bases, with 21 bases spanning the gap. Germline CDR1 reads SGDLS; CDR2 reads YYNGEE. CDR3: CASSAPLWRISTYEQYV. Written as DNA, the CDR3 is TGTGCCAGCAGCGCCCCCCTATGGCGGATATCAACCTACGAGCAGTACGTC.

The J gene is TRBJ1-5, the V gene TRBV6-6; TRBD1 agrees at 11 bases. This CDR3 has 14 residues. V shed 6 bases and J 6 bases; nucleotides not matched to a gene: 4. From germline, CDR1 is MNHNY and CDR2 SVGAGI (reference sequence). The CDR3 sequence is CASRAGTGGQPQHF. The CDR3, as DNA: TGTGCCAGCAGGGCCGGGACAGGGGGTCAGCCCCAGCATTTT.

The CDR3: CASSYGENTEAFF. The CDR3 DNA follows: TGTGCCAGCAGTTACGGAGAGAACACTGAAGCTTTCTTT. The chain joins TRBV6-5 to TRBJ1-1; no clear D. With 2 bases removed from V and 1 base from J, the gap between germline ends came to 5 bases. This CDR3 is built from 13 residues. CDR1 is MNHEY and CDR2 is SVGAGI in the germline V gene.

This clone appeared a single time. V and J are TRBV7-9 and TRBJ2-2; 12 bases align to TRBD2. The CDR3 contains 18 residues. The J segment lost 5 bases and the V segment lost 5 bases, leaving 12 bases of the junction unmatched. From germline, CDR1 is SEHNR and CDR2 FQNEAQ (reference sequence). In DNA form, the CDR3 reads TGTGCCAGCAGCACCCTAGCGGGAGGGCCCAGGGCAACCGGGGAGCTGTTTTTT. Amino acid sequence: CASSTLAGGPRATGELFF.

The genes are TRBV11-3 and TRBJ2-3, with 7 bases lining up with TRBD2. The CDR3 covers 17 residues. Trimming removed 1 base from V and 1 base from J; junction bases left unmatched: 8. Germline V CDR1 and CDR2: SGHNT, YENEEA. CDR3 nucleotides: TGTGCCAGCAGCTTAGCGGGAGGTGTCATTGGCACAGATACGCAGTATTTT. Residues: CASSLAGGVIGTDTQYF.

The CDR3 nucleotides read TGTGCCAGCAGTGAGAACCGGGACATGAAGTTCCTTGAGCAGTTCTTC. Translated: CASSENRDMKFLEQFF. The genes are TRBV6-1 and TRBJ2-1; a weak D match, TRBD1 (6 bases). The V gene's germline CDR1 is MNHNS and CDR2 SASEGT. The CDR3 runs 16 residues. V lost 3 bases and J lost 9, with 21 bases in between.

The chain links TRBV2 to TRBJ1-2; 8 bases match TRBD1. J gave up 9 bases and V 6 bases, and 9 bases lay outside the gene matches. The length of the CDR3 is 13 residues. The V gene's germline CDR1 is SNHLY and CDR2 FYNNEI. CDR3 region: CASSSTGTGSYTF. The CDR3 coding sequence is TGTGCCAGCAGCAGCACCGGGACAGGCAGCTACACCTTC.

The chain joins TRBV24-1 to TRBJ2-1; 11 nucleotides align to TRBD2. This CDR3 contains 15 residues. V was clipped by 4 bases and J by 5 bases; unmatched bases: 3. Germline values: CDR1 KGHDR, CDR2 SFDVKD. The CDR3 region has the DNA TGTGCCACCAGTGACAGACTAGCGGGGCACAATGAGCAGTTCTTC. Translating gives CATSDRLAGHNEQFF.

V is TRBV6-2 or TRBV6-3 and J is TRBJ2-3; 9 positions agree with TRBD2. Germline lookup yields CDR1 MNHEY and CDR2 SVGEGT. V dropped 0 bases and J dropped 4; count of bases not matched to a gene: 5. This CDR3 region has 16 residues. This CDR3 is CASSYSSGSSADTQYF. CDR3 in DNA: TGTGCCAGCAGTTACTCTAGCGGGAGTAGCGCAGATACGCAGTATTTT.

This clone occurred once. This chain joins TRBV12-5 and TRBJ2-3; D gene uncertain. Trimming removed 4 bases at V and 6 bases at J, with 5 bases between. The CDR3 sequence is 11 residues long. CDR1 and CDR2 (germline): LGHNT, FRNRAP. The CDR3 nucleotides are TGTGCTAGTGGTTCCGCGGATACGCAGTATTTT. Its protein product is CASGSADTQYF.

The J gene is TRBJ2-1, the V gene TRBV11-2, with 8 bases fitting TRBD1. From germline, CDR1 is SGHAT and CDR2 FQNNGV. V was pared by 6 bases and J by 6 bases, with 4 bases of the junction left unmatched. The CDR3 has 13 residues. This CDR3 reads CASRPDRGNEQFF. Written as DNA, the CDR3 is TGTGCCAGCAGACCAGACAGGGGCAATGAGCAGTTCTTC.

This rearrangement joins TRBV12-5 to TRBJ2-4, with D unresolved. V was cut by 2 bases and J by 8 bases, with 4 bases left in between. The CDR3 contains 11 residues. CDR1 LGHNT and CDR2 FRNRAP come from the germline V gene. CDR3 in DNA: TGTGCTAGTGGTTTGACGGACATTCAGTACTTC. This gives the protein CASGLTDIQYF.

The chain uses TRBV29-1 and TRBJ2-3; TRBD2 matches 10 bases. The CDR3 is made up of 16 amino acids. Unmatched junction bases numbered 10, after V lost 6 bases and J lost 1 base. Germline CDR1 is SQVTM and CDR2 is ANQGSEA. DNA for the CDR3: TGCAGCGTAGCTAGCGGGAGTAGAGCAGGCACAGATACGCAGTATTTT. Protein sequence: CSVASGSRAGTDTQYF.

This clone was seen more than once but under ten times. The chain links TRBV16 to TRBJ2-5, with unresolved D. The CDR3 covers 12 residues. Germline CDR1 KGHSY, CDR2 FQNENV. V was pared by 0 bases and J by 5 bases, with 4 bases between. CDR3 DNA sequence: TGTGCCAGCAGCCAATCGCGGGAGACCCAGTACTTC. Protein product: CASSQSRETQYF.

The V call is TRBV2, the J call TRBJ2-5; 9 positions agree with TRBD1. The CDR3 extends over 15 amino acids. Germline V gene data show CDR1 as SNHLY and CDR2 as FYNNEI. The ends lost 4 bases at V and 3 bases at J; junction bases unmatched: 6. CDR3 loop: CASSASRDREETQYF. The CDR3 region has the DNA TGTGCCAGCAGTGCCTCCCGGGACAGGGAAGAGACCCAGTACTTC.